The subject of this entry is one T cell receptor (beta chain). Antigen unknown. From germline, CDR1 is SGHTA and CDR2 FQGNSA. The CDR3 is made up of 14 amino acids. The data were taken from a study of monozygotic twins with inflammatory bowel disease. Study results and caveats: Lower sharing of clonotypes with other individuals was seen in IBD patients than in healthy twins. This was most marked in patients showing signs of disease activity. On the inverse Simpson index, IBD patients scored lower for TCRbeta diversity than healthy co-twins. Repertoire likeness was no different across concordant and discordant twins, perhaps owing to restricted power.

Molecular identifiers with 6-nucleotide sample barcodes were added during cDNA synthesis via template switching. TCRdb reanalyzed the 5' RACE reads and collapses them to one entry per CDR3 protein, without DNA. Its table records about 140,000 distinct CDR3 sequences. This chain uses TRBV7-2 with TRBJ1-5. This clonotype was obtained from a human donor with ulcerative colitis or Crohn's disease, or a healthy co-twin of an affected twin (not recorded which). Material: blood. CDR3 in amino acids: CASSASPPLTPQHF.